The present entry profiles one T cell receptor (beta chain) with its context. Its antigen is unidentified. The CDR3 is made up of 18 amino acids. CDR1 SGHTA and CDR2 FQGNSA come from the germline V gene. Trimming at V came to 3 bases and at J to 0 bases, leaving 4 bases not matched to a gene. These data belong to a study of cytomegalovirus exposure and HLA in healthy donors. PCR involved 60 Vbeta and 13 Jbeta primers. The repertoire was sequenced with immunoSEQ multiplex PCR; TCRdb's copy has only in-frame clones and lacks some. The sample consists of over 85,000 clones, around 68% of them appearing once. Findings and limits, study-wide: There were several of the most significant clusters that appeared linked to common viral pathogens in a later analysis. As confirmed in vitro, three CMV-associated chains were specific for CMV antigens.

The genes are TRBV7-2 and TRBJ2-6; 11 bases align to TRBD1. The material sequenced was PBMCs. This clonotype was obtained from a female donor in good health and CMV-seronegative. In DNA form, the CDR3 reads TGTGCCAGCAGCTTCGGGACAGGGGGGGACTCTGGGGCCAACGTCCTGACTTTC. Its protein product is CASSFGTGGDSGANVLTF.